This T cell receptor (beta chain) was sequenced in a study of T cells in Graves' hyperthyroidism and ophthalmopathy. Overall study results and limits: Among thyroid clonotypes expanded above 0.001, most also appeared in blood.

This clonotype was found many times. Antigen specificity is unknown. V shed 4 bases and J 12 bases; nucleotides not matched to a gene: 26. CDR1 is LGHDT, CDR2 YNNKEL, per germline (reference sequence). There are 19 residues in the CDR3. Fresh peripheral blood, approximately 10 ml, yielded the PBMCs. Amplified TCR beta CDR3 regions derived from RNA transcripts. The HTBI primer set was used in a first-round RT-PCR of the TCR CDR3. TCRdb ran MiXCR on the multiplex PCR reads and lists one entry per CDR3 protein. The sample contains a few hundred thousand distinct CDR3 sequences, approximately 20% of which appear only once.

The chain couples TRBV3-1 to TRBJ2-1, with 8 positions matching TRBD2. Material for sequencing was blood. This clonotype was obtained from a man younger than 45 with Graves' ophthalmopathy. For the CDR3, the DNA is TGTGCCAGCAGCCCTCGGGCGAGCTGGCGGGAGGAGGCCGGTTTGGTGCAGTTCTTC. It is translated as CASSPRASWREEAGLVQFF.